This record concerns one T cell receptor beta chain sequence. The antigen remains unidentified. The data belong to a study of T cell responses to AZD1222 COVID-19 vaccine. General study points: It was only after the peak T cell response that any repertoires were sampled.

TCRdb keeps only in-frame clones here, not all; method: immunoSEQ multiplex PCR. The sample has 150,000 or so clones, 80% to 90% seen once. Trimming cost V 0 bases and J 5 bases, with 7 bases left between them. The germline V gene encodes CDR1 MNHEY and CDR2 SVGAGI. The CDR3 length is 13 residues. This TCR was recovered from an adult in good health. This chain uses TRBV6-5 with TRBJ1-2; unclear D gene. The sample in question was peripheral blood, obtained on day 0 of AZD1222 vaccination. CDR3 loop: CASSYSTGYGYTF. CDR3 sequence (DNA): TGTGCCAGCAGTTACTCGACGGGATATGGCTACACCTTC.